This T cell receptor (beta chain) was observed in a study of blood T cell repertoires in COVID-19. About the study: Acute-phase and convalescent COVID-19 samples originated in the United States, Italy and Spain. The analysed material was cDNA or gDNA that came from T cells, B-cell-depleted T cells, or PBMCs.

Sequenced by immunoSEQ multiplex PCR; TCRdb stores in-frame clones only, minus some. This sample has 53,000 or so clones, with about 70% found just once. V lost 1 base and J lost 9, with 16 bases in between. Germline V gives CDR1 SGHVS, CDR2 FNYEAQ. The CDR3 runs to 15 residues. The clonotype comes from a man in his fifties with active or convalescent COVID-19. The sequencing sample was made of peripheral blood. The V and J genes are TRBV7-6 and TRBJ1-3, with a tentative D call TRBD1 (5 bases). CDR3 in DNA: TGTGCCAGCAGCTTAGAGACAGCGAGGTTCGGCACCATATATTTT. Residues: CASSLETARFGTIYF.